This TCR beta chain was profiled in a study of blood T cells in healthy people across ages. The germline V and J ends were trimmed by 5 bases and 0 bases, with 12 bases remaining between them. CDR1 and CDR2 (germline): SGHTA, FQGNSA. This CDR3 is 15 amino acids long. This clonotype has a single count. Its antigen is currently unknown. Then a second PCR, running roughly 7 to 12 cycles, was carried out with a sample-barcoded 5' primer and a J-beta primer mix. Via MiXCR, TCRdb re-called the 5' RACE reads, giving one row per CDR3 protein. The sample holds around 620,000 distinct CDR3 sequences; approximately 25% are singletons and the top ten take around 20%. Each sample had at least 6 million PBMCs isolated. Extracted total RNA amounted to at least 5 micrograms for each sample. Points from the study as a whole: Getting older went along with TCR beta diversity per million T cells dropping roughly linearly. It was the long-lived donors that had more naive CD4+ cells and higher diversity than aged donors.

This TCR derives from a woman aged 70-85 years in good health. The material sequenced was blood. This rearrangement joins TRBV7-2 to TRBJ2-3, with no clear D. The CDR3 sequence: CASSPQRLSTDTQYF. In DNA form, the CDR3 reads TGTGCCAGCAGCCCCCAAAGGCTCAGCACAGATACGCAGTATTTT.